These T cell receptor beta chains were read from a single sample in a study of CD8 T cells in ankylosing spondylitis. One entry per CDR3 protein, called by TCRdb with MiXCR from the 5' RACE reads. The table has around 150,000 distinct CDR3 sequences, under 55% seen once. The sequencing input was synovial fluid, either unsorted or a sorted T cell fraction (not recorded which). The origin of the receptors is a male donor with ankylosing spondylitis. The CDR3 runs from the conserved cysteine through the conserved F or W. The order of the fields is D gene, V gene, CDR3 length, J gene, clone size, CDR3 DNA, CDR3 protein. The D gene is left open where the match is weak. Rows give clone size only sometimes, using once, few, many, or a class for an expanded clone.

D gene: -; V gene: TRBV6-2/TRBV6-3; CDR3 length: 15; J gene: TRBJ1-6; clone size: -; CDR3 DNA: TGTGCCAGCAGTTACGACAGTGGCGGTGTTTCACCCCTCCACTTT; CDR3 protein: CASSYDSGGVSPLHF
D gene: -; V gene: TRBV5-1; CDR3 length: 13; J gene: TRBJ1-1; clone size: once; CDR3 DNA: TGCGCCAGCAGCTTGGGGTTCGGGACTGAAGCTTTCTTT; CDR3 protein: CASSLGFGTEAFF
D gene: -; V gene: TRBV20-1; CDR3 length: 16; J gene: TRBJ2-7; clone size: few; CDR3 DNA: TGCAGTGCCTCTGTGGGTGCGGACCGGGTACCCTACGAGCAGTACTTC; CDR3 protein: CSASVGADRVPYEQYF
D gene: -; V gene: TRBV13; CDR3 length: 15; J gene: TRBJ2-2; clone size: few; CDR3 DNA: TGTGCCAGCAGCTCGTCGGGACTGGTCCCCGGGGAGCTGTTTTTT; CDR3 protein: CASSSSGLVPGELFF
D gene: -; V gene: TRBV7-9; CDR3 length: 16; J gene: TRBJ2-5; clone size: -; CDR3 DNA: TGTGCCAGCAGCTACGGTCCTCGAGAGGTTGGAGAGACCCAGTACTTC; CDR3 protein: CASSYGPREVGETQYF
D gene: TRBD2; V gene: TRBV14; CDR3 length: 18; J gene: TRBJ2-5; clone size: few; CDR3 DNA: TGTGCCAGCAGCCAGAACCGGAAAATAGCGGGTTGGTACGAGACCCAGTACTTC; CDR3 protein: CASSQNRKIAGWYETQYF
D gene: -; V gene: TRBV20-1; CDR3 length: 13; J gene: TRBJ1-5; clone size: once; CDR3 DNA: TGCAGTGCTAGAGATCCGGGGAATCAGCCCCAGCATTTT; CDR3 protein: CSARDPGNQPQHF
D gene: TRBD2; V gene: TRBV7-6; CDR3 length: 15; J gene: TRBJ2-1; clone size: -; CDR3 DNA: TGTGCCAGCAGCGTACCTAGCGGGAGTGCGAGTGAGCAGTTCTTC; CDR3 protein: CASSVPSGSASEQFF
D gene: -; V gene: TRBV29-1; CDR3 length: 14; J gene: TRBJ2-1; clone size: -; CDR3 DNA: TGCAGCGTTGATTGGGGGATCTTCTACAATGAGCAGTTCTTC; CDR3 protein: CSVDWGIFYNEQFF
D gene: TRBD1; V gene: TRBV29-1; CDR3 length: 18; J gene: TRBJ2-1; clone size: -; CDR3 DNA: TGCAGCGTTGAAGATCTTCTTACAGGGGGGACCCCCTACAATGAGCAGTTCTTC; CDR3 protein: CSVEDLLTGGTPYNEQFF
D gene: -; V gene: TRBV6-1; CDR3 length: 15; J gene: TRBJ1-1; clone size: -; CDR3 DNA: TGTGCCAGCAGCCTTCTTTCCCCCAGGGTTGGTGAAGCTTTCTTT; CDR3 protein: CASSLLSPRVGEAFF
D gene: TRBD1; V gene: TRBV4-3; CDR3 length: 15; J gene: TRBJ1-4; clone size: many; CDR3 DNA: TGCGCCAGCAGCCAAGACGGGACAGGGAGCGAAAAACTGTTTTTT; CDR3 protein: CASSQDGTGSEKLFF
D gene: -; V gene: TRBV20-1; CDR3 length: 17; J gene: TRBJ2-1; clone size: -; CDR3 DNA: TGCAGTGCTCCCCAGGAGGACGACCAGAGCTCCTACAATGAGCAGTTCTTC; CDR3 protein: CSAPQEDDQSSYNEQFF
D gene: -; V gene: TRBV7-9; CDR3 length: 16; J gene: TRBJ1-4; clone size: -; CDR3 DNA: TGTGCCAGCAGCTTAGGGGCGCCGGGATGGGGAGAGGAACTGTTTTTT; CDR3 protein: CASSLGAPGWGEELFF
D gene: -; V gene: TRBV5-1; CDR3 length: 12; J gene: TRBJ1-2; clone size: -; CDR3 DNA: TGCGCCAGCAGCTCCCACAGGGTTGGCTACACCTTC; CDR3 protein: CASSSHRVGYTF
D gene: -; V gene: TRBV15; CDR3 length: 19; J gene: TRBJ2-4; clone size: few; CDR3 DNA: TGTGCCACCAGCAGAGATGTACCCAGATACGGACTCGATGTCGGCATTCAGTACTTC; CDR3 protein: CATSRDVPRYGLDVGIQYF
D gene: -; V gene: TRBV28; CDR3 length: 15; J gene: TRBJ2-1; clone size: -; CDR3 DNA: TGTGCCAGCAGTTTTTGGGGGATTTCCTACAATGAGCAGTTCTTC; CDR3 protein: CASSFWGISYNEQFF
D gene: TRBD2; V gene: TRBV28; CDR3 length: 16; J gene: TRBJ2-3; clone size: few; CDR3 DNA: TGTGCCAGCAGTTATCCACTAGCGGCACACACAGATACGCAGTATTTT; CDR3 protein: CASSYPLAAHTDTQYF
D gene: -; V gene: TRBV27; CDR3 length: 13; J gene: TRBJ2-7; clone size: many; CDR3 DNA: TGTGCCAGCAGTATGATTTGGGGGCACGAGCAGTACTTC; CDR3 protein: CASSMIWGHEQYF
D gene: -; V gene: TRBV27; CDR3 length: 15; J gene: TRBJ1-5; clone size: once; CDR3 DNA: TGTGCCAGCAGTTTATGGGGGGGCCCCTCTGAGGCCCAGCATTTT; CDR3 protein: CASSLWGGPSEAQHF
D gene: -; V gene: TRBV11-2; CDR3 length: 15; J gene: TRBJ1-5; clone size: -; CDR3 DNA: TGTGCCAGCAGCTTAGGCGGCCATAGCAATCAGCCCCAGCATTTT; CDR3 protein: CASSLGGHSNQPQHF
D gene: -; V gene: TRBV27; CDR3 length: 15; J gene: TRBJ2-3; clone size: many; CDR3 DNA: TGTGCCAGCAGTTTTTTGGGCGGAAGCACAGATACGCAGTATTTT; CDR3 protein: CASSFLGGSTDTQYF
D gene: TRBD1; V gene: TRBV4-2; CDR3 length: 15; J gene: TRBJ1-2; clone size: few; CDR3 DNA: TGTGCCAGCAGCCAAGAGGGGACAGTTCATTATGGCTACACCTTC; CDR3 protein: CASSQEGTVHYGYTF
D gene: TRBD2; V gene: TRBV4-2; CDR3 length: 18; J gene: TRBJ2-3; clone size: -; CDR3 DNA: TGTGCCAGCAGCCAAACCGGGACTAGCGGCCGTCGCACAGATACGCAGTATTTT; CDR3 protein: CASSQTGTSGRRTDTQYF
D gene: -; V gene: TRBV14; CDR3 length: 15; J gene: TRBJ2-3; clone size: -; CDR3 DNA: TGTGCCAGCAGCGCCCGTAGGGGCCGCACAGATACGCAGTATTTT; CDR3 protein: CASSARRGRTDTQYF
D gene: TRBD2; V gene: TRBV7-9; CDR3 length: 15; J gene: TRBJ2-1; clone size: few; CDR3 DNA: TGTGCCAGCAGCTTAGATGGGACTATTTACAATGAGCAGTTCTTC; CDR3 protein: CASSLDGTIYNEQFF
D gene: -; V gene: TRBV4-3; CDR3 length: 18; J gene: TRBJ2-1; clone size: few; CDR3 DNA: TGCGCCAGCAGCCAAGATCCCCTGGCGGGCCGCTCCTACAATGAGCAGTTCTTC; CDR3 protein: CASSQDPLAGRSYNEQFF
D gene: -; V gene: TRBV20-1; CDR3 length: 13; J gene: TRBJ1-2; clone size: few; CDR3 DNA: TGCAGTGCTTCCTCAGGGGCCTGGGGCGGCTACACCTTC; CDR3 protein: CSASSGAWGGYTF
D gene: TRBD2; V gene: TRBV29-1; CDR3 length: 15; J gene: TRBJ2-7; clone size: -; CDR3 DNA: TGCAGCGTTGAAACGACTAGCGGGAGGATCCACGAGCAGTACTTC; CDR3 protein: CSVETTSGRIHEQYF
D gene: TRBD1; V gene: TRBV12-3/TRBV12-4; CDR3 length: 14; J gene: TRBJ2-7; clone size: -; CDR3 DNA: TGTGCCAGCAGTTTTCGGGACAGCTCCTACGAGCAGTACTTC; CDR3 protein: CASSFRDSSYEQYF
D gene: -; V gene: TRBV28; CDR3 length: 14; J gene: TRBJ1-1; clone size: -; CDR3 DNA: TGTGCCAGCAGAAGTAGTTACATGAACACTGAAGCTTTCTTT; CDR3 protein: CASRSSYMNTEAFF
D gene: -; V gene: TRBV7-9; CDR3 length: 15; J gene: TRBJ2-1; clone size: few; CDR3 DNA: TGTGCCAGCAGCCCCCCGTTGCGGAACTACAATGAGCAGTTCTTC; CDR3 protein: CASSPPLRNYNEQFF
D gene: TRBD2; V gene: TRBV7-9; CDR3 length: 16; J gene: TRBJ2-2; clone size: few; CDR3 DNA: TGTGCCAGCAGCCCTGGGACTAGCGCTAACACCGGGGAGCTGTTTTTT; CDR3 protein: CASSPGTSANTGELFF
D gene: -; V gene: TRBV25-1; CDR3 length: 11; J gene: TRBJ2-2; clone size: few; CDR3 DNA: TGTGCCACAGAGAACACCGGGGAGCTGTTTTTT; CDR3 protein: CATENTGELFF
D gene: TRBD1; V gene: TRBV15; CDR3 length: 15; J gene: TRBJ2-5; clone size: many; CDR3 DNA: TGTGCCACCAGCCGCCTCCTGACAGGGTCAGAGACCCAGTACTTC; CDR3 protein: CATSRLLTGSETQYF
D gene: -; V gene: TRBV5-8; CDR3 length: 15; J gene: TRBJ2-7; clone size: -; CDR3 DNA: TGTGCCAGCAGCCTGGACGAGGGGATAACCTACGAGCAGTACTTC; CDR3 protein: CASSLDEGITYEQYF
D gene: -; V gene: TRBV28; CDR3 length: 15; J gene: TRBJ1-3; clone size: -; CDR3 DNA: TGTGCCAGCAGTTTATTCGAGACAAGCCGAAACACCATATATTTT; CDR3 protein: CASSLFETSRNTIYF
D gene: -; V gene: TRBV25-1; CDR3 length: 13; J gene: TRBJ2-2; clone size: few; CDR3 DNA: TGTGCCAGCAGTGAATGGAACACCGGGGAGCTGTTTTTT; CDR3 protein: CASSEWNTGELFF
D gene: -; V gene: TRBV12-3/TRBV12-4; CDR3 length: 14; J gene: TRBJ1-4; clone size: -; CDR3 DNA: TGTGCCAGCAGTTTCCAGGGACATAGTGAAAAACTGTTTTTT; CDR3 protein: CASSFQGHSEKLFF
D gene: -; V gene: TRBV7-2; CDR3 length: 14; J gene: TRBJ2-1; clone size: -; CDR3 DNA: TGTGCCAGCAGCTTAGGGCTGGGGGATTTTGAGCAGTTCTTC; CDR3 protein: CASSLGLGDFEQFF
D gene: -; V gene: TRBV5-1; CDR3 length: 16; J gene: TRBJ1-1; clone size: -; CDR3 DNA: TGCGCCAGCAGCTTGCACAAGGGGATAAAGGGCGCTGAAGCTTTCTTT; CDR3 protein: CASSLHKGIKGAEAFF
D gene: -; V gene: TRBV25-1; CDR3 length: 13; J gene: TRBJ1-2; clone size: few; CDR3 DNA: TGTGCCAGCAGTGAGCCAGGGGAGGCGGGCTACACCTTC; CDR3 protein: CASSEPGEAGYTF
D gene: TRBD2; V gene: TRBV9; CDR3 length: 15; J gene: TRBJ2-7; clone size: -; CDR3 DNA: TGTGCCAGCAGCTACAACGGACTAGCCCTCTACGAGCAGTACTTC; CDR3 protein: CASSYNGLALYEQYF
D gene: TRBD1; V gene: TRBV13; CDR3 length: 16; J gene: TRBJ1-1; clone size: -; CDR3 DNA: TGTGCCAGCAGCTGGGAACAGGGGCTAATGAACACTGAAGCTTTCTTT; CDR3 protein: CASSWEQGLMNTEAFF